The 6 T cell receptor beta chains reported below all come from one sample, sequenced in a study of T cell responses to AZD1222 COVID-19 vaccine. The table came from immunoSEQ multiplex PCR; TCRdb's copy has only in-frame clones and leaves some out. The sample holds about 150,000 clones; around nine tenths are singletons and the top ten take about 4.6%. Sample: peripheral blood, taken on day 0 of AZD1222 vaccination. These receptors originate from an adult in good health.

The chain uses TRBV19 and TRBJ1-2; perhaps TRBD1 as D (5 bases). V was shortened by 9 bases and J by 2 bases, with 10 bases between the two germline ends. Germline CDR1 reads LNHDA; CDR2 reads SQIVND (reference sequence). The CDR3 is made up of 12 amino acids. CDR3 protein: CASDSSNYGYTF. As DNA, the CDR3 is TGTGCCAGCGACAGTTCCAACTATGGCTACACCTTC.

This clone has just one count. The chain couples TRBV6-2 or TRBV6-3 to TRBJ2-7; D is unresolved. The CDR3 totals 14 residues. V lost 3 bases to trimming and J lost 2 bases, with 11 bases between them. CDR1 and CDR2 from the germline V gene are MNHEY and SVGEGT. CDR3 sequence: CASSYGRATYEQYF. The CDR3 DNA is TGTGCCAGCAGTTATGGCAGAGCTACCTACGAGCAGTACTTC.

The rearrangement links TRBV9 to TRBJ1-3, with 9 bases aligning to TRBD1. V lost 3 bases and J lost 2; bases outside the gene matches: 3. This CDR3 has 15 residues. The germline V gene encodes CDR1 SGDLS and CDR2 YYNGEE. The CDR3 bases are TGTGCCAGCAGCGGGGGGACAGGGCCTGGAAACACCATATATTTT. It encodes CASSGGTGPGNTIYF.

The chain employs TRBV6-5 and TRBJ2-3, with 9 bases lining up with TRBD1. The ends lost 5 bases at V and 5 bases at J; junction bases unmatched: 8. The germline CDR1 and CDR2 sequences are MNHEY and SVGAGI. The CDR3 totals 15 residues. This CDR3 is CASSNNRGLRDTQYF. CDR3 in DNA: TGTGCCAGCAGTAACAACAGGGGGCTGAGAGATACGCAGTATTTT.

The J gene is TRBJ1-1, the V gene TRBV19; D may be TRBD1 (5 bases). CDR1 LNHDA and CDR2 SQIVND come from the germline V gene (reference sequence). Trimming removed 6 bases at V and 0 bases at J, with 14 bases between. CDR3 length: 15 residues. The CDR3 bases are TGTGCCAGTAGGAGACAGACATTCATGAACACTGAAGCTTTCTTT. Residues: CASRRQTFMNTEAFF.

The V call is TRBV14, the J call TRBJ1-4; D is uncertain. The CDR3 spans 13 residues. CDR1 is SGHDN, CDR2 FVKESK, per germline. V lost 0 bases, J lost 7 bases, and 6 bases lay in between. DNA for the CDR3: TGTGCCAGCAGCCAAGATCGGCGTGAAAAACTGTTTTTT. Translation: CASSQDRREKLFF.